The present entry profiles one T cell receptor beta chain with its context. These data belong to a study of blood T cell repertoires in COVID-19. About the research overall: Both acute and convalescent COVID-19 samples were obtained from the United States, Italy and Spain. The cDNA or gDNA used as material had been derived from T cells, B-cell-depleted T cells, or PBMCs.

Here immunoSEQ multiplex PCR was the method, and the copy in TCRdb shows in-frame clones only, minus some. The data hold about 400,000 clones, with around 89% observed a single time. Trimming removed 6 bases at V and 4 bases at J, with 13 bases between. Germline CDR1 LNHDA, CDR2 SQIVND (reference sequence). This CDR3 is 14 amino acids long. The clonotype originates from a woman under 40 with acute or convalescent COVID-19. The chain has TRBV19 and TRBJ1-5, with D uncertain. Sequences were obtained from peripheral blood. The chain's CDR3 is CASRRAGGNQPQHF. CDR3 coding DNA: TGTGCCAGTAGGCGTGCGGGTGGGAATCAGCCCCAGCATTTT.